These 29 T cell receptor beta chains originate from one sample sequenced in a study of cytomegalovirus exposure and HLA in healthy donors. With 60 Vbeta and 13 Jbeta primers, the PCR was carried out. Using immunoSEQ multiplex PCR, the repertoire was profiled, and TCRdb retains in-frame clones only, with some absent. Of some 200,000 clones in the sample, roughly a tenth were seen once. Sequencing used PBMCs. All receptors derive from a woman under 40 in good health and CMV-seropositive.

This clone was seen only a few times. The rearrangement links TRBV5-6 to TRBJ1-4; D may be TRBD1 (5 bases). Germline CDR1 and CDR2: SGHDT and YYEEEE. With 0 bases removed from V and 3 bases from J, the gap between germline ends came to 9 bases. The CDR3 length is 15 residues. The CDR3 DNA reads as TGTGCCAGCAGCTTGGCGGGGGGGGCTAATGAAAAACTGTTTTTT. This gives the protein CASSLAGGANEKLFF.

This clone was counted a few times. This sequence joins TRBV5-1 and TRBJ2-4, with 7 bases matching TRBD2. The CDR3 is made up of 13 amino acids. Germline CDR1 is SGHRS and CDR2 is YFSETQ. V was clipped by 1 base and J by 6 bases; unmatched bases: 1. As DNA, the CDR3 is TGCGCCAGCAGCTTGAGGGAGGGAAACATTCAGTACTTC. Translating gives CASSLREGNIQYF.

CDR3 in amino acids: CAWSPNTGGEQPQHF. The CDR3 DNA sequence: TGTGCCTGGAGTCCTAATACAGGGGGCGAGCAGCCCCAGCATTTT. The chain couples TRBV30 to TRBJ1-5; TRBD1 aligns across 9 bases. Germline V CDR1 and CDR2: GTSNPN, SVGIG (reference sequence). The V and J ends lost 2 bases and 7 bases, in that order; junction bases with no gene match: 9. The CDR3 sequence is 15 residues long.

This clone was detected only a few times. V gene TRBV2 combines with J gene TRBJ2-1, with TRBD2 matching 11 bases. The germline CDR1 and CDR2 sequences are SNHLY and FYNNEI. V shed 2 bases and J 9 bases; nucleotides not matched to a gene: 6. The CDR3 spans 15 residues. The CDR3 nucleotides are TGTGCCAGCAGTGAACCGCTAGCGGGAGGTACTGAGCAGTTCTTC. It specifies CASSEPLAGGTEQFF.

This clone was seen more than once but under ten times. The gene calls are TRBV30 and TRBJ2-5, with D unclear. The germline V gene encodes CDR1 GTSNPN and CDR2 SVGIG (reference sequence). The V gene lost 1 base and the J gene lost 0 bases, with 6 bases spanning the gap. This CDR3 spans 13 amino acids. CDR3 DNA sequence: TGTGCCTGGAGTGAGAACTACCAAGAGACCCAGTACTTC. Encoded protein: CAWSENYQETQYF.

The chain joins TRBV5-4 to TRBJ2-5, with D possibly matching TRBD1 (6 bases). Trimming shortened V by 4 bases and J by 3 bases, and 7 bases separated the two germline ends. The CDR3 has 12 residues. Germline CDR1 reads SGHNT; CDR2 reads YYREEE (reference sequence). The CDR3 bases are TGTGCCAGCAGCCGGGACAAAGAGACCCAGTACTTC. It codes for CASSRDKETQYF. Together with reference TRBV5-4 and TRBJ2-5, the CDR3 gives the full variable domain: ETGVTQSPTHLIKTRGQQVTLRCSSQSGHNTVSWYQQALGQGPQFIFQYYREEENGRGNFPPRFSGLQFPNYSSELNVNALELDDSALYLCASSRDKETQYFGPGTRLLVL.

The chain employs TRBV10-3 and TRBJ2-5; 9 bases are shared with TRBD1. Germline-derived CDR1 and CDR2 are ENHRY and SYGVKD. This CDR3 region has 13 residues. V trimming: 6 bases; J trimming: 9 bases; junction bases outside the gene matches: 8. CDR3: CAIRGTGNTPQYF. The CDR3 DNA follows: TGTGCCATCAGGGGGACAGGGAATACGCCCCAGTACTTC.

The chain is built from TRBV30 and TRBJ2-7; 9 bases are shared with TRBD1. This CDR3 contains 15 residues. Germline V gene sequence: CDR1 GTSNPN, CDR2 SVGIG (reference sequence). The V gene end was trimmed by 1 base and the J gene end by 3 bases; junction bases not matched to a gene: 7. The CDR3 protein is CAWSETGGAYYEQYF. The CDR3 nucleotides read TGTGCCTGGAGTGAAACAGGGGGCGCGTACTACGAGCAGTACTTC.

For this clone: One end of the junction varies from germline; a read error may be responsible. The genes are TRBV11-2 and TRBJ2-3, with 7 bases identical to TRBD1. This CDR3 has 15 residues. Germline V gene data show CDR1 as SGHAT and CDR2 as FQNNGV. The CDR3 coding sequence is TGTGCCAGCAGCGTAGACAGGGTTAGGGCAGATACGCAGTATTTT. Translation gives CASSVDRVRADTQYF.

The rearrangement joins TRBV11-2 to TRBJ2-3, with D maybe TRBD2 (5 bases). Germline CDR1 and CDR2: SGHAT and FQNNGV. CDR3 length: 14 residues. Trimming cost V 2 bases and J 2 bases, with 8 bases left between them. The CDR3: CASSLSLDTDTQYF. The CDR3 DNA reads TGTGCCAGCAGCTTATCACTAGACACAGATACGCAGTATTTT.

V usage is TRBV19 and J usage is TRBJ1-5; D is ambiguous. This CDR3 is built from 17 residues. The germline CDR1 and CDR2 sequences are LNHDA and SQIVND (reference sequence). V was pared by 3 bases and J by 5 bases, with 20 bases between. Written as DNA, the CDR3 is TGTGCCAGTAGTATGCCCACCATCTCATCGGGTCATCAGCCCCAGCATTTT. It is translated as CASSMPTISSGHQPQHF. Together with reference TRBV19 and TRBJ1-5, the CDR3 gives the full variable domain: DGGITQSPKYLFRKEGQNVTLSCEQNLNHDAMYWYRQDPGQGLRLIYYSQIVNDFQKGDIAEGYSVSREKKESFPLTVTSAQKNPTAFYLCASSMPTISSGHQPQHFGDGTRLSIL.

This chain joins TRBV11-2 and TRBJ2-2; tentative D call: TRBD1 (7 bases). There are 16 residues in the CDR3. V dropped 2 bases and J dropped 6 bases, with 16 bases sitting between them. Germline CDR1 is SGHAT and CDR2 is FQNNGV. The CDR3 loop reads CASSLFLTGTSGELFF. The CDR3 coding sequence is TGTGCCAGCAGCTTATTTTTGACAGGGACTTCCGGGGAGCTGTTTTTT.

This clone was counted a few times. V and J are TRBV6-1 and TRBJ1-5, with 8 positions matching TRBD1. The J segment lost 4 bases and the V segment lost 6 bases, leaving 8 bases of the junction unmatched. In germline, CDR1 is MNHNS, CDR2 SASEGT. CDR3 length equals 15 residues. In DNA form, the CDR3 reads TGTGCCAGCAGCCAAAATCGACAGGGGAATCAGCCCCAGCATTTT. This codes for CASSQNRQGNQPQHF.

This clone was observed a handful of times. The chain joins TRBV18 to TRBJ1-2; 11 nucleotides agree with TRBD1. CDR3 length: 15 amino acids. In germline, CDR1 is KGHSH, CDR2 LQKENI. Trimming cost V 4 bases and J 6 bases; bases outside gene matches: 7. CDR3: CASSLLGQGADGYTF. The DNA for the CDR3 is TGTGCCAGCTCACTGTTAGGACAGGGGGCTGATGGCTACACCTTC.

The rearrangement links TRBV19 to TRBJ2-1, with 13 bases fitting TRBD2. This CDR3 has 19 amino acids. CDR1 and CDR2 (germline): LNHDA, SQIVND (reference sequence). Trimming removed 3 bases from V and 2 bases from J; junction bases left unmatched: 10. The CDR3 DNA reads TGTGCCAGTAGTATGGAAGGACTAGCGGGAGTCTGGCCCTACAATGAGCAGTTCTTC. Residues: CASSMEGLAGVWPYNEQFF.

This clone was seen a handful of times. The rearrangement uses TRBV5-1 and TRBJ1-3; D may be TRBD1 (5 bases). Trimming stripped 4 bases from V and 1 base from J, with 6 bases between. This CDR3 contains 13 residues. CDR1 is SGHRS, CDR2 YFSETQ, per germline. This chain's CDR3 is CASSPGSGNTIYF. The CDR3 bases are TGCGCCAGCAGCCCAGGGTCTGGAAACACCATATATTTT. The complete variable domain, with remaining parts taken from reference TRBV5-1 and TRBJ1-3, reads KAGVTQTPRYLIKTRGQQVTLSCSPISGHRSVSWYQQTPGQGLQFLFEYFSETQRNKGNFPGRFSGRQFSNSRSEMNVSTLELGDSALYLCASSPGSGNTIYFGEGSWLTVV.

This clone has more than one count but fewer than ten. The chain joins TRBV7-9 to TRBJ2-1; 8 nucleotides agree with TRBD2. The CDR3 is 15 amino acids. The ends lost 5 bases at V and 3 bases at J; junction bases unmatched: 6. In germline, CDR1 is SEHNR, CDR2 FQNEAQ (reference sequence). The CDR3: CASSLSGSDYNEQFF. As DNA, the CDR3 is TGTGCCAGCAGCCTAAGCGGGAGTGACTACAATGAGCAGTTCTTC.

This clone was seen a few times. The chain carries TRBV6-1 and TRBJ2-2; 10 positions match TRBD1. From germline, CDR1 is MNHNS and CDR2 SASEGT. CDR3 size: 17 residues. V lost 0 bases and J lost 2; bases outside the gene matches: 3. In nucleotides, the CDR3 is TGTGCCAGCAGTGAAGCGGGGACAGGGGTAAACACCGGGGAGCTGTTTTTT. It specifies CASSEAGTGVNTGELFF.

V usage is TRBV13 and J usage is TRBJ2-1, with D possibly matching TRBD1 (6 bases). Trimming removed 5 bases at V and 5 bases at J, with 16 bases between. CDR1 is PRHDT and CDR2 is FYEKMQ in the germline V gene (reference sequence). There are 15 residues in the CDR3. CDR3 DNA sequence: TGTGCCAGCAGCACCTCTCCGGGACACCACAATGAGCAGTTCTTC. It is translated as CASSTSPGHHNEQFF.

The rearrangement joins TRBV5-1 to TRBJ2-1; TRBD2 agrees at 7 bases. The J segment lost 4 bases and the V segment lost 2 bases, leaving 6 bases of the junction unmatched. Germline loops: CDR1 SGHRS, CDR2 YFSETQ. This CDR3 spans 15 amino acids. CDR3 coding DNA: TGCGCCAGCAGCTTAAGGGCGGGAGAGTACAATGAGCAGTTCTTC. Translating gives CASSLRAGEYNEQFF.

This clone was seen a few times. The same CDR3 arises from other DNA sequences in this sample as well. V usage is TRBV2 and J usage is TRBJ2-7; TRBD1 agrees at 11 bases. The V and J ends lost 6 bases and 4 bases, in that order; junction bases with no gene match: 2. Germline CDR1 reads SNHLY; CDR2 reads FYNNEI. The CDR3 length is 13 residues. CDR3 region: CASRDRGLYEQYF. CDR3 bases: TGTGCCAGCAGGGACAGGGGGCTTTACGAGCAGTACTTC.

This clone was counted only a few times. The CDR3 DNA reads as TGTGCCAGCTCACTCCAGTGGGGAGACACCATATATTTT. Translation gives CASSLQWGDTIYF. V and J are TRBV18 and TRBJ1-3; D call uncertain. The V gene lost 4 bases and the J gene lost 8 bases, with 12 bases spanning the gap. This CDR3 has 13 amino acids. Looked up from germline, CDR1 is KGHSH and CDR2 is LQKENI.

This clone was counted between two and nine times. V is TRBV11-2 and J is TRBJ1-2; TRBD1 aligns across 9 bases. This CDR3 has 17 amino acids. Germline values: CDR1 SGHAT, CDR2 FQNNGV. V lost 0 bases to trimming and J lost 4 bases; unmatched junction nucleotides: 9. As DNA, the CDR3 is TGTGCCAGCAGCTTAGATAAGTTGGGACAGGGACTCTATGGCTACACCTTC. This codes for CASSLDKLGQGLYGYTF.

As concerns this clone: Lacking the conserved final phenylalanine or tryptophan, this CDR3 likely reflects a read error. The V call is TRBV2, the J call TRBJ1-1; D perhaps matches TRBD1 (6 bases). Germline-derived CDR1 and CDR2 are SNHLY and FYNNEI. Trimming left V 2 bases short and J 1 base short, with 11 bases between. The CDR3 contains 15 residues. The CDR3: CASSEWGGANTEAFV. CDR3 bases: TGTGCCAGCAGTGAATGGGGGGGGGCGAACACTGAAGCTTTCGTT.

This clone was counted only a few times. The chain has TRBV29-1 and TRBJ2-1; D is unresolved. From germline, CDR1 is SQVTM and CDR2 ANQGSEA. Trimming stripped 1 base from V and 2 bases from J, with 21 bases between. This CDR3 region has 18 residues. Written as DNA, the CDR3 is TGCAGCGTTGAAGCCCCCCGAGGCCCTTCTTGGGCCTACAATGAGCAGTTCTTC. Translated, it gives CSVEAPRGPSWAYNEQFF.

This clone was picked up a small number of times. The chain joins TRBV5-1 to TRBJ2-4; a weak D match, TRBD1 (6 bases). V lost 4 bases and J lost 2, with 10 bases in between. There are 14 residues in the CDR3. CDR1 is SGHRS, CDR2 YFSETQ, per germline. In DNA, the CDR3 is TGCGCCAGCAGCCTACAGGGTTCCAAAAACATTCAGTACTTC. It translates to CASSLQGSKNIQYF.

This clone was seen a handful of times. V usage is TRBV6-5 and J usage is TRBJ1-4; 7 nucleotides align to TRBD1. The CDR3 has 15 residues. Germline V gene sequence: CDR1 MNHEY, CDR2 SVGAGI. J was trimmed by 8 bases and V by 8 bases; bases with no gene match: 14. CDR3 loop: CASGRTRDRGEKLFF. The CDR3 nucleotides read TGTGCCAGCGGTCGCACGAGGGACAGAGGCGAAAAACTGTTTTTT.

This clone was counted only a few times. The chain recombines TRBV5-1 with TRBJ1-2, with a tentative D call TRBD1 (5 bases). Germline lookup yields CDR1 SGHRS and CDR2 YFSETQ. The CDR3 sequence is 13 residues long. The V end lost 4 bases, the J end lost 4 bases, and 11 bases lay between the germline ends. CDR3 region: CASSLGAPYGYTF. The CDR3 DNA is TGCGCCAGCAGCCTAGGGGCTCCCTATGGCTACACCTTC.

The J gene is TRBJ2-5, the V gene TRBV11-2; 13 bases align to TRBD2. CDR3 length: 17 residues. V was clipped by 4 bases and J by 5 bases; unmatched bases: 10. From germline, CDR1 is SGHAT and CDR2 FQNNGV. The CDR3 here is CASSYGTSGIRGETQYF. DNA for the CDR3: TGTGCCAGCAGCTACGGGACTAGCGGGATAAGGGGGGAGACCCAGTACTTC.